This TCR beta chain was obtained from a study of control samples from healthy donors and cancer patients. Trimming cost V 7 bases and J 3 bases, with 24 bases left between them. This CDR3 spans 17 amino acids. Germline CDR1 and CDR2: MRHNA and SNTAGT. Only in-frame clones appear in the TCRdb table, and some are missing; sequencing was by immunoSEQ multiplex PCR. The sample has around 190,000 clones, 85% to 95% seen once. This clone has only a few counts. The rearrangement joins TRBV6-4 to TRBJ1-1, with D perhaps TRBD1 (5 bases). Sequencing used blood. This receptor was obtained from a man younger than 45 in good health. The CDR3 loop is CASIGGEEFGGYTEAFF. The DNA for the CDR3 is TGTGCCAGCATCGGGGGAGAAGAGTTTGGAGGCTACACTGAAGCTTTCTTT.